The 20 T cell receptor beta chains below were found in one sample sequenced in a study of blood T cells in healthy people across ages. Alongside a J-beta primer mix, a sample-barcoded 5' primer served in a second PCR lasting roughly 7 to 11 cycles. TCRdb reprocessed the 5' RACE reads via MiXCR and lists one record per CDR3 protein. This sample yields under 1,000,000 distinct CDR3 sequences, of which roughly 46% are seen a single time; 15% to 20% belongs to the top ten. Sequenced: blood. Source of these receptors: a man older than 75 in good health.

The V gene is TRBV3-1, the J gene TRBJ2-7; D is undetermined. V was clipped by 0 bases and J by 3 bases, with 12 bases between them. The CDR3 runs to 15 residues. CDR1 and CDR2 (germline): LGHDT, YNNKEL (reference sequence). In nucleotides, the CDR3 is TGTGCCAGCAGCCAAGATGCGTCCATTAACTACGAGCAGTACTTC. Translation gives CASSQDASINYEQYF.

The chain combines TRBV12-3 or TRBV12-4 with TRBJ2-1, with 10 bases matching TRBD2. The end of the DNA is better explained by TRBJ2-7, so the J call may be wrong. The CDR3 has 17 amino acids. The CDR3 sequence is CASSSTGTSEFYNEQYF. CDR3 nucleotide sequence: TGTGCCAGCAGTTCTACCGGGACTAGCGAGTTCTACAATGAGCAGTACTTC.

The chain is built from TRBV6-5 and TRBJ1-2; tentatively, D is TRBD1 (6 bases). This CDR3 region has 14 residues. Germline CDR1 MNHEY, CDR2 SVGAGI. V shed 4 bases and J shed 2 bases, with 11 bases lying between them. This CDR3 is CASSSPGTNYGYTF. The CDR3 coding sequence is TGTGCCAGCAGTTCCCCCGGGACAAACTATGGCTACACCTTC.

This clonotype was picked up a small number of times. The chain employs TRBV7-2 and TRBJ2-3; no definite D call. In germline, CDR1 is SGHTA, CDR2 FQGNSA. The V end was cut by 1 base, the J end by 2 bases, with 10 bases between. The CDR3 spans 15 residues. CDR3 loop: CASSLEWQITDTQYF. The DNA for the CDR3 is TGTGCCAGCAGCTTAGAGTGGCAGATCACAGATACGCAGTATTTT.

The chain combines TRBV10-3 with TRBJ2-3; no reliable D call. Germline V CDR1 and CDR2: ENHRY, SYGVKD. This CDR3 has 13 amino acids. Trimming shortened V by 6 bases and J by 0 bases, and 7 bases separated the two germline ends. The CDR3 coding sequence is TGTGCCATCAGGGGAACTAGCACAGATACGCAGTATTTT. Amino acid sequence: CAIRGTSTDTQYF.

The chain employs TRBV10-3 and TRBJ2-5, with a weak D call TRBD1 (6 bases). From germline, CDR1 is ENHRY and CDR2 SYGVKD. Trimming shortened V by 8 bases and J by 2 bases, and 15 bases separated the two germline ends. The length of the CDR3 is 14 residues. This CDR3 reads CAICADRTQETQYF. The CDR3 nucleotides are TGTGCCATCTGTGCGGACAGAACACAAGAGACCCAGTACTTC.

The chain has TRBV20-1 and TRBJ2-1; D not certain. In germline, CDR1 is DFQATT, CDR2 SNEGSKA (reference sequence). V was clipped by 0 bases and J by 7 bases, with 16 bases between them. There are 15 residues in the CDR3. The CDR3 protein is CSARDSGLMGNEQFF. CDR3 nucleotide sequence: TGCAGTGCTAGAGATTCGGGTTTAATGGGTAATGAGCAGTTCTTC.

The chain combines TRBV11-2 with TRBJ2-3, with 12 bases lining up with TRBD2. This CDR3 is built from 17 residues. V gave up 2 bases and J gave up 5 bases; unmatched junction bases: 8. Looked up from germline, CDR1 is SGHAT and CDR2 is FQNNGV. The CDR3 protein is CASSLRARTSGEDTQYF. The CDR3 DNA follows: TGTGCCAGCAGCTTAAGGGCTCGGACTAGCGGGGAAGATACGCAGTATTTT.

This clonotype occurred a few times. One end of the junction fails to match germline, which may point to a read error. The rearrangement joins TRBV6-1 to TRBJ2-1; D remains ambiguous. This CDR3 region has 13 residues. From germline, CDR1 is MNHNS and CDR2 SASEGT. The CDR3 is CASNPRPDNEQFF. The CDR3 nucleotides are TGCGCCAGCAATCCTCGGCCCGACAATGAGCAGTTCTTC.

This CDR3 is CASSQDKEGLGDTQYF. The DNA for the CDR3 is TGCGCCAGCAGCCAAGATAAAGAGGGATTGGGAGATACGCAGTATTTT. The chain carries TRBV4-3 and TRBJ2-3; possibly TRBD2 for D (5 bases). Germline CDR1 reads LGHNA; CDR2 reads YSLEER. V gave up 0 bases and J gave up 5 bases, with 15 bases separating them. This CDR3 has 16 amino acids.

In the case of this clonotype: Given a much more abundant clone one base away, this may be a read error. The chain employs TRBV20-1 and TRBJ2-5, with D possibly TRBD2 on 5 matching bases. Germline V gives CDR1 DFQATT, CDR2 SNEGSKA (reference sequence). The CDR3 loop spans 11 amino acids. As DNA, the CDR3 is TGCAGTGTGACGGGAAAAGAGATCCAGTACTTC. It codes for CSVTGKEIQYF.

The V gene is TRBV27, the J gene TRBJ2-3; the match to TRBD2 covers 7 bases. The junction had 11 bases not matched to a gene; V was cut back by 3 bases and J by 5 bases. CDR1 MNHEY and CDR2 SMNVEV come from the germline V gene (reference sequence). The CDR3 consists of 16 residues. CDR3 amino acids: CASSLQLAPVGDTQYF. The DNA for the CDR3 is TGTGCCAGCAGTTTGCAACTAGCGCCCGTAGGAGATACGCAGTATTTT.

The DNA for the CDR3 is TGCGCCAGCAGCCAAGAACCCTCCCAGGGTAGAGTCTCTGGGGCCAACGTCCTGACTTTC. Translated, it gives CASSQEPSQGRVSGANVLTF. This chain connects TRBV4-3 to TRBJ2-6; D possibly corresponds to TRBD1 (5 bases). CDR3 length: 20 amino acids. Per the germline V gene, CDR1 is LGHNA and CDR2 is YSLEER. The V end was cut by 0 bases, the J end by 0 bases, with 18 bases between.

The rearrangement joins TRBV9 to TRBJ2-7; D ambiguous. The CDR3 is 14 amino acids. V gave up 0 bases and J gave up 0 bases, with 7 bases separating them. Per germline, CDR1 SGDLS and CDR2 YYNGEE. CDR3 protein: CASSVVQNSYEQYF. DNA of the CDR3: TGTGCCAGCAGCGTAGTCCAGAACTCCTACGAGCAGTACTTC.

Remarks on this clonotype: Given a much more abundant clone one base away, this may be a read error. DNA of the CDR3: TGTGCCAGCAGCTATGGGGTTTTGGGGGAGACCCAGTTCTTC. It encodes CASSYGVLGETQFF. The chain has TRBV7-3 and TRBJ2-5; the D call may be TRBD1 or TRBD2 (5 bases each). The last part of the DNA fits TRBJ2-1 better; the J call may be wrong. CDR1 and CDR2 from the germline V gene are SGHTA and FQGTGA. There are 14 residues in the CDR3.

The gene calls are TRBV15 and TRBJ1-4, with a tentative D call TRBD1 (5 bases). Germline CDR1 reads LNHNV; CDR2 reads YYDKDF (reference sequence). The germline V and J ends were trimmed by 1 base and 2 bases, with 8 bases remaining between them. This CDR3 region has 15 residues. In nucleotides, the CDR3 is TGTGCCACCAGCAGAGTAAGGGGCACTAATGAAAAACTGTTTTTT. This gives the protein CATSRVRGTNEKLFF. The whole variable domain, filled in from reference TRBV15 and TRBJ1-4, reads DAMVIQNPRYQVTQFGKPVTLSCSQTLNHNVMYWYQQKSSQAPKLLFHYYDKDFNNEADTPDNFQSRRPNTSFCFLDIRSPGLGDTAMYLCATSRVRGTNEKLFFGSGTQLSVL.

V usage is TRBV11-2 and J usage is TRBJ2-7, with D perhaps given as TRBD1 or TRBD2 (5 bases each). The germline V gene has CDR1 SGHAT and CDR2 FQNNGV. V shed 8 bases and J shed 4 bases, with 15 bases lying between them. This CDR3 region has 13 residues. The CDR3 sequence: CASRWDGPYEQYF. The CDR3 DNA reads TGTGCCAGCCGTTGGGACGGGCCGTACGAGCAGTACTTC. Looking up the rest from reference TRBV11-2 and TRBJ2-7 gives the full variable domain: EAGVAQSPRYKIIEKRQSVAFWCNPISGHATLYWYQQILGQGPKLLIQFQNNGVVDDSQLPKDRFSAERLKGVDSTLKIQPAKLEDSAVYLCASRWDGPYEQYFGPGTRLTVT.

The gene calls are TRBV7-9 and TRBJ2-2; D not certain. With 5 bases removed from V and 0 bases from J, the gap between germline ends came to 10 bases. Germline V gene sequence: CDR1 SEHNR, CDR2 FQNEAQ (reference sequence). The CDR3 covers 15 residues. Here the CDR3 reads CASSEVMANTGELFF. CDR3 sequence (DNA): TGTGCCAGCAGCGAGGTAATGGCGAACACCGGGGAGCTGTTTTTT.

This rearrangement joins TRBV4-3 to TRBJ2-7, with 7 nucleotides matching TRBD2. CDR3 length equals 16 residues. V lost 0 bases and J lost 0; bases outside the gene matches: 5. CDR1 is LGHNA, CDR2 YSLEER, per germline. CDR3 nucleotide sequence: TGCGCCAGCAGCCAAGATGTGGGGGGGGGCTCCTACGAGCAGTACTTC. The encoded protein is CASSQDVGGGSYEQYF.

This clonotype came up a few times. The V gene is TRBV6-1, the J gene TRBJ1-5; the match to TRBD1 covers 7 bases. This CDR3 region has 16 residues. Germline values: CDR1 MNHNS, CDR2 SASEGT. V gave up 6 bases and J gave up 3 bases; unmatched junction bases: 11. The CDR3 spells CASSTTSTGINQPQHF. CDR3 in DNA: TGTGCCAGCAGCACAACCTCGACAGGGATCAATCAGCCCCAGCATTTT.